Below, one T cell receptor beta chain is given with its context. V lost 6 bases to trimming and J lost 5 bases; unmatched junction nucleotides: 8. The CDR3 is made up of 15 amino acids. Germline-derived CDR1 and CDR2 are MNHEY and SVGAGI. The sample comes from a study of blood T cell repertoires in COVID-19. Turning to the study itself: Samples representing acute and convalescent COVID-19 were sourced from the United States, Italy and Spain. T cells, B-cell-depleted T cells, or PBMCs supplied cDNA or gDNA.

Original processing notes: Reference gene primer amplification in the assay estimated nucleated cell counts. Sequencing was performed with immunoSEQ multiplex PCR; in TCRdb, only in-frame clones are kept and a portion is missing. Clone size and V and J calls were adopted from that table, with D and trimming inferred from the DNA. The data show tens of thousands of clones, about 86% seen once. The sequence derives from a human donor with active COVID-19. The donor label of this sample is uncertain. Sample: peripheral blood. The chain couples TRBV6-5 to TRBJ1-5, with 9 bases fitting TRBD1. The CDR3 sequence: CASRARGQGYQPQHF. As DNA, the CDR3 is TGTGCCAGCAGGGCAAGGGGACAGGGCTATCAGCCCCAGCATTTT.